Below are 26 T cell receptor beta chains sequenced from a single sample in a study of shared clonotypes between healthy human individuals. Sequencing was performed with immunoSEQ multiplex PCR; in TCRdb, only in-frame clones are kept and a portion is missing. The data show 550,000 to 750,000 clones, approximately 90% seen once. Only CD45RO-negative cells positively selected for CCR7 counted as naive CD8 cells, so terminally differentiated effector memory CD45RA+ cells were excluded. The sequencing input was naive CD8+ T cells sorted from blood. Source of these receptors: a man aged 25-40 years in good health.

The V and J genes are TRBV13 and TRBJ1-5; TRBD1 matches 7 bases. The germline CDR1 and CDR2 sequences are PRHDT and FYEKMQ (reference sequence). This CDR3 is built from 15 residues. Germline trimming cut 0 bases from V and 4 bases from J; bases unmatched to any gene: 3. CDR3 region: CASSLGAGGNQPQHF. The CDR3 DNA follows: TGTGCCAGCAGCTTAGGGGCAGGGGGGAATCAGCCCCAGCATTTT.

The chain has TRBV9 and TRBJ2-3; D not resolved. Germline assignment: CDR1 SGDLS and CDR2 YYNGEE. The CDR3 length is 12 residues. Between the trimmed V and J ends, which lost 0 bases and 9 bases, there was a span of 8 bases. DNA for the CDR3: TGTGCCAGCAGCGTAGATGACCGAACGCAGTATTTT. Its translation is CASSVDDRTQYF.

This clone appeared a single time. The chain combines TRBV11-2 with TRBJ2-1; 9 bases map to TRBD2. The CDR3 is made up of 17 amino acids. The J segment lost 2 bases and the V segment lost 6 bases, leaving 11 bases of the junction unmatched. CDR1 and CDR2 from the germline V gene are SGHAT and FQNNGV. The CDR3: CASRDGDSGGPYNEQFF. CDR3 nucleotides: TGTGCCAGCAGGGATGGGGATAGCGGGGGCCCCTACAATGAGCAGTTCTTC.

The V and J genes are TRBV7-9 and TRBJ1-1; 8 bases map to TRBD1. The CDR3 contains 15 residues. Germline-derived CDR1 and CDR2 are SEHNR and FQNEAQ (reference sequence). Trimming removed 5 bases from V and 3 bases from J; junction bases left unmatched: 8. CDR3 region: CASSPPDRAHTEAFF. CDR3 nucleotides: TGTGCCAGCAGCCCCCCGGACAGGGCGCACACTGAAGCTTTCTTT.

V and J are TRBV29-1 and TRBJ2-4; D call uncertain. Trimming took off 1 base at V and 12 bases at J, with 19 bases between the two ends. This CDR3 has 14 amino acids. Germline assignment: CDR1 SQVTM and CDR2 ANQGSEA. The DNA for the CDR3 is TGCAGCGTTGAAGGGGCCACTGGGTTGCCAACTCAGTACTTC. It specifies CSVEGATGLPTQYF.

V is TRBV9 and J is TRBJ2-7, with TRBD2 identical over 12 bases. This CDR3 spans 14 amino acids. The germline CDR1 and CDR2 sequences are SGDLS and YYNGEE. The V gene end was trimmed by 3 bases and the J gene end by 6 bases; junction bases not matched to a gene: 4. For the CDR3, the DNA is TGTGCCAGCAGCGGGACTAGCGGGGAGGGCGAGCAGTACTTC. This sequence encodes CASSGTSGEGEQYF.

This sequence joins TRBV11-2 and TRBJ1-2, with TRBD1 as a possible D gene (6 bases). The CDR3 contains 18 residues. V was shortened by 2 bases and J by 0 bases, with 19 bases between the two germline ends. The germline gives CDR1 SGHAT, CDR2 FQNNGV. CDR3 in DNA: TGTGCCAGCAGCTTACTAGGACAGTCCGGGACAACTAACTATGGCTACACCTTC. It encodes CASSLLGQSGTTNYGYTF.

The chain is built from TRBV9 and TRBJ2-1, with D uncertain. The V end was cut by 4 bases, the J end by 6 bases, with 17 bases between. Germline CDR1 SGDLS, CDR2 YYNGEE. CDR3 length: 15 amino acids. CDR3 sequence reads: CASSNYAVQVNEQFF. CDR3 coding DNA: TGTGCCAGCAGCAACTACGCGGTCCAGGTCAATGAGCAGTTCTTC.

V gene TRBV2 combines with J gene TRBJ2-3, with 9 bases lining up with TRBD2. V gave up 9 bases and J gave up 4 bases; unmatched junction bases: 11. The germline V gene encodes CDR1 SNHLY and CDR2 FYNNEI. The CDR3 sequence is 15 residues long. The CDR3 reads CARREYSGSSDTQYF. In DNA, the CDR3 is TGTGCCAGGCGAGAATATAGCGGGAGTTCAGATACGCAGTATTTT. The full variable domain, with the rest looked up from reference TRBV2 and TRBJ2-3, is EPEVTQTPSHQVTQMGQEVILRCVPISNHLYFYWYRQILGQKVEFLVSFYNNEISEKSEIFDDQFSVERPDGSNFTLKIRSTKLEDSAMYFCARREYSGSSDTQYFGPGTRLTVL.

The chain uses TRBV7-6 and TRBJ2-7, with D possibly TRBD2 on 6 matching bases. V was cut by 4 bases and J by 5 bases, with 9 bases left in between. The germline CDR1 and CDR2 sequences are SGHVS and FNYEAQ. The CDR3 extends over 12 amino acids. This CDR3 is CASSSGGNEQYF. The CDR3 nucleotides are TGTGCCAGCAGCTCGGGCGGGAACGAGCAGTACTTC.

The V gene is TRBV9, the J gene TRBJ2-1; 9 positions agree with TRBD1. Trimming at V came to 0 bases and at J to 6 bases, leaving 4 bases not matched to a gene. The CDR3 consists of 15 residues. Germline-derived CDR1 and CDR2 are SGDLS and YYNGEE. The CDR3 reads CASSVGGQGRNEQFF. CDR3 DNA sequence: TGTGCCAGCAGCGTAGGGGGACAGGGCCGCAATGAGCAGTTCTTC.

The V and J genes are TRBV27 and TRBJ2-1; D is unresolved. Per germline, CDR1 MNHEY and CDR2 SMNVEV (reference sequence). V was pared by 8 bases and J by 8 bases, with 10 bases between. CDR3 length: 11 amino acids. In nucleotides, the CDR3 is TGTGCCAGCTCGAAGAACGATGAGCAGTTCTTC. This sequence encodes CASSKNDEQFF.

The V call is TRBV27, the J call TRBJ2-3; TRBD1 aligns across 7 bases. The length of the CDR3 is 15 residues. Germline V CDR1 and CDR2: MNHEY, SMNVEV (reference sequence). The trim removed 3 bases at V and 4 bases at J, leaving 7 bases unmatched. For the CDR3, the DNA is TGTGCCAGCAGTTTTCGGATCCAGGGGGCAGATACGCAGTATTTT. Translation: CASSFRIQGADTQYF.

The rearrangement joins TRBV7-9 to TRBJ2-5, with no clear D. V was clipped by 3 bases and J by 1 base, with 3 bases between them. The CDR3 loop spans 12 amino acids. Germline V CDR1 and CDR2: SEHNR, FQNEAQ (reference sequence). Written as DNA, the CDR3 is TGTGCCAGCAGCTTTGGCCAAGAGACCCAGTACTTC. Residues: CASSFGQETQYF.

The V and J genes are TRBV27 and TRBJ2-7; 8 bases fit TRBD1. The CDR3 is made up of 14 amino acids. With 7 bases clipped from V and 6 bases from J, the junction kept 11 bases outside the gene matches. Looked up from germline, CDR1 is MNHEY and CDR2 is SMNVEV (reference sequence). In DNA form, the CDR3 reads TGTGCCAGCACCACGACAGGGGCTTATGGCGAGCAGTACTTC. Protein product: CASTTTGAYGEQYF.

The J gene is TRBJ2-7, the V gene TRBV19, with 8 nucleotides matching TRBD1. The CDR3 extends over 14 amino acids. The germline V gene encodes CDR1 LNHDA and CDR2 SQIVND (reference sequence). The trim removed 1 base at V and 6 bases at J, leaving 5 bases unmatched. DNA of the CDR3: TGTGCCAGTAGTATAGTTCCAGGGGGCAGCGAGCAGTACTTC. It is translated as CASSIVPGGSEQYF.

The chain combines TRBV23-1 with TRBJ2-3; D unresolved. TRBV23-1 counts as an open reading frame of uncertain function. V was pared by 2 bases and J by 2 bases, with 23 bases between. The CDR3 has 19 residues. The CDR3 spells CASSQRVPRASADTDTQYF. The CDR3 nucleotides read TGCGCCAGCAGTCAACGCGTACCAAGGGCGTCGGCCGACACAGATACGCAGTATTTT.

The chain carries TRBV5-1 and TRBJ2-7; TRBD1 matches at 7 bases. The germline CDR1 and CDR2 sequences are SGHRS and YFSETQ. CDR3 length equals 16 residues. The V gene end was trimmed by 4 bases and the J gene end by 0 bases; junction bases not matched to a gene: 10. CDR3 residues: CASSGSLGDSSYEQYF. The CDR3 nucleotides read TGCGCCAGCAGCGGGTCTTTGGGGGACAGCTCCTACGAGCAGTACTTC. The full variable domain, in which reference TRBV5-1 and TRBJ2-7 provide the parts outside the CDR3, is KAGVTQTPRYLIKTRGQQVTLSCSPISGHRSVSWYQQTPGQGLQFLFEYFSETQRNKGNFPGRFSGRQFSNSRSEMNVSTLELGDSALYLCASSGSLGDSSYEQYFGPGTRLTVT.

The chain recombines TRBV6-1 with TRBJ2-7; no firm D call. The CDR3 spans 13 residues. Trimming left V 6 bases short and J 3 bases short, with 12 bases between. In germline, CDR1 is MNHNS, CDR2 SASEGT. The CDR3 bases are TGTGCCAGCAGGCTACCATCCTACTACGAGCAGTACTTC. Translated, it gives CASRLPSYYEQYF.

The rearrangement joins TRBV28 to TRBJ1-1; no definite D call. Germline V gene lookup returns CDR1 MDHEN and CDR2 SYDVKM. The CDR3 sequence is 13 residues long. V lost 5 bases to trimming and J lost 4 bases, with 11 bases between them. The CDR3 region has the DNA TGTGCCAGCAGTCGCGGACGAACCACTGAAGCTTTCTTT. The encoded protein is CASSRGRTTEAFF.

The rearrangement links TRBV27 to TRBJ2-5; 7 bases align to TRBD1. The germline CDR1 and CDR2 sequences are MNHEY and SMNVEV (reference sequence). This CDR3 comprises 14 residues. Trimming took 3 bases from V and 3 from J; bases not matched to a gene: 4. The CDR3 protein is CASSLIGTEETQYF. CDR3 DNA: TGTGCCAGCAGTTTGATTGGGACAGAAGAGACCCAGTACTTC.

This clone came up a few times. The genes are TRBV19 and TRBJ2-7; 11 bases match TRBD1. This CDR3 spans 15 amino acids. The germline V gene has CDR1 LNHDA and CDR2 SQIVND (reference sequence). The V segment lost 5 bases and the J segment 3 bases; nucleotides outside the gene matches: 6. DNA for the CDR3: TGTGCCAGTAGTCCAGGACAGGGGGCGGTCTACGAGCAGTACTTC. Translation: CASSPGQGAVYEQYF.

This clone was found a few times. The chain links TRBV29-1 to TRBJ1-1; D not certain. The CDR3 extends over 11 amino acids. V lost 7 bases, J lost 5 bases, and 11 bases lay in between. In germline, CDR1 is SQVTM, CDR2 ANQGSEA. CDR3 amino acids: CSAQKETEAFF. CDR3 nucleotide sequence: TGCAGCGCCCAAAAGGAGACTGAAGCTTTCTTT.

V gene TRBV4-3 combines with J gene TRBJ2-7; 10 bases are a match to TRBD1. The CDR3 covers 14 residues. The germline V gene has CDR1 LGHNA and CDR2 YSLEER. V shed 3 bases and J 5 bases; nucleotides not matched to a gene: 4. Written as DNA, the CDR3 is TGCGCCAGCAGCCAGGACAGGGGGACCGACGAGCAGTACTTC. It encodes CASSQDRGTDEQYF.

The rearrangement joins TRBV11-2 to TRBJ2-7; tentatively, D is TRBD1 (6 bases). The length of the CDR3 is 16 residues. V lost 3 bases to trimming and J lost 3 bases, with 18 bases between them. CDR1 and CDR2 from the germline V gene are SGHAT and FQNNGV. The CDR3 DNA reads TGTGCCAGCAGCTTCTTAGGCAGGGGAGCTAACTACGAGCAGTACTTC. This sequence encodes CASSFLGRGANYEQYF.

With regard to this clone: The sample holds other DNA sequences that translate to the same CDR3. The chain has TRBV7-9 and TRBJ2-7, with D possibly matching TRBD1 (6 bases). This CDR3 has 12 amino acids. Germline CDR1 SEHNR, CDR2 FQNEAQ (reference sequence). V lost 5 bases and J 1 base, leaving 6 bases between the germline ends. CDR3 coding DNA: TGTGCCAGCAGCCAGGGGTCCTACGAGCAGTACTTC. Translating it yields CASSQGSYEQYF.